These T cell receptor beta chains were read from a single sample in a study of response to subunit inactivated influenza vaccine. In TCRdb, the RT-PCR reads were re-called with MiXCR into one record per CDR3 protein. The sample carries under 800,000 distinct CDR3 sequences, around 13% recorded once. The input for sequencing was PBMCs from blood, taken 14 days before vaccination. The receptors shown here come from a man in his fifties who received an inactivated influenza vaccine. The CDR3 runs from the conserved cysteine through the conserved F or W. A D gene is named only where the DNA matches it firmly. Some rows mark clone size as missing; the rest say once, few, many or name a class of expanded clone.

j_call	v_call	clone_size	d_call	cdr3_aa	cdr3_nt
TRBJ2-7	TRBV20-1	.	TRBD1	CSANSGTGTYEQYF	TGCAGTGCTAACTCCGGGACAGGGACCTACGAGCAGTACTTC
TRBJ2-2	TRBV9	.	TRBD2	CASSAPGLASGTGELFF	TGTGCCAGCAGCGCACCGGGACTAGCTTCCGGCACCGGGGAGCTGTTTTTT
TRBJ2-7	TRBV4-3	few	.	CASSQEAFTYEQYF	TGCGCCAGCAGCCAAGAGGCTTTCACCTACGAGCAGTACTTC
TRBJ2-1	TRBV9	few	TRBD1	CASSVRDRGVRDEQFF	TGTGCCAGCAGCGTAAGGGACAGGGGTGTTAGGGATGAGCAGTTCTTC
TRBJ2-1	TRBV5-1	.	.	CASSLAGTEKFF	TGCGCCAGCAGCTTGGCCGGGACTGAAAAGTTCTTC
TRBJ1-1	TRBV20-1	.	.	CSAREKGEDTEAFF	TGCAGTGCTAGAGAGAAAGGGGAGGACACTGAAGCTTTCTTT
TRBJ2-1	TRBV4-1	few	.	CASSQRQLAYNEQFF	TGCGCCAGCAGCCAACGCCAACTGGCCTACAATGAGCAGTTCTTC
TRBJ2-7	TRBV23-1	few	TRBD1	CASSQPGQGREQYF	TGCGCCAGCAGTCAACCGGGACAGGGGCGCGAGCAGTACTTC
TRBJ2-1	TRBV6-2/TRBV6-3	many	.	CASSFPVRSQFF	TGTGCCAGCAGTTTCCCAGTCCGTTCCCAGTTCTTC
TRBJ2-7	TRBV19	.	.	CASSQEGQTPYYEQYF	TGTGCCAGTAGCCAAGAGGGACAAACGCCGTACTACGAGCAGTACTTC
TRBJ2-5	TRBV5-6	few	TRBD2	CASSSLGLAGLETQYF	TGTGCCAGCAGCTCATTGGGACTAGCGGGATTGGAGACCCAGTACTTC
TRBJ2-7	TRBV28	.	.	CASSLLDSGSYEQYF	TGTGCCAGCAGTTTATTGGACAGTGGGTCCTACGAGCAGTACTTC
TRBJ2-7	TRBV27	few	.	CASRRTITSEQYF	TGTGCCAGCAGACGCACAATTACTAGCGAGCAGTACTTC
TRBJ2-1	TRBV5-5	.	TRBD1	CASSLGGQDYNEQFF	TGTGCCAGCAGCTTGGGCGGACAGGACTACAATGAGCAGTTCTTC
TRBJ2-2	TRBV18	.	TRBD1	CASSIGQGWAGELFF	TGTGCCAGCTCAATCGGACAGGGATGGGCCGGGGAGCTGTTTTTT
TRBJ2-1	TRBV11-3	.	.	CASNLGHINNEQFF	TGTGCCAGCAACTTAGGACATATTAACAATGAGCAGTTCTTC
TRBJ2-1	TRBV13	.	TRBD1	CASSAMGQGFYNEQFF	TGTGCCAGCAGCGCTATGGGACAGGGGTTCTACAATGAGCAGTTCTTC
TRBJ1-2	TRBV5-8	few	TRBD1	CASIRPGQGYGYTF	TGTGCCAGCATCCGACCGGGACAGGGGTATGGCTACACCTTC
TRBJ2-5	TRBV7-6	many	TRBD2	CASSVTSAGVMETQYF	TGTGCCAGCAGCGTAACCTCGGCGGGAGTTATGGAGACCCAGTACTTC
TRBJ2-6	TRBV15	.	.	CATSRPGANVLTF	TGTGCCACCAGCAGGCCTGGGGCCAACGTCCTGACTTTC